The next 29 T cell receptor beta chains were all read from a single sample in a study of shared clonotypes between healthy human individuals. Libraries were prepared by immunoSEQ multiplex PCR; TCRdb keeps only in-frame clonotypes and omits some of them. This table holds around 500,000 clones, roughly 80% found once. The specimen was PBMCs. Every receptor here comes from a woman between 40 and 50 years old in good health. Some clones in this sample may be carry-over from other donors' samples.

The rearrangement uses TRBV9 and TRBJ2-7; 8 bases line up with TRBD1. The CDR3 has 15 amino acids. V trimming: 0 bases; J trimming: 2 bases; junction bases outside the gene matches: 4. Germline CDR1 SGDLS, CDR2 YYNGEE. CDR3 residues: CASSVAGQGPYEQYF. The CDR3 coding sequence is TGTGCCAGCAGCGTAGCCGGACAGGGACCCTACGAGCAGTACTTC.

The chain joins TRBV2 to TRBJ1-5; 8 positions match TRBD1. Losses at the gene ends were 4 bases for V and 6 bases for J; bases not matched to a gene: 8. The germline gives CDR1 SNHLY, CDR2 FYNNEI. CDR3 length: 15 residues. CDR3 amino acids: CASSVVRGLLQPQHF. CDR3 DNA sequence: TGTGCCAGCAGTGTTGTCAGGGGGCTCCTTCAGCCCCAGCATTTT. Variable domain in full (rest from reference TRBV2 and TRBJ1-5): EPEVTQTPSHQVTQMGQEVILRCVPISNHLYFYWYRQILGQKVEFLVSFYNNEISEKSEIFDDQFSVERPDGSNFTLKIRSTKLEDSAMYFCASSVVRGLLQPQHFGDGTRLSIL.

V usage is TRBV5-1 and J usage is TRBJ2-3, with 7 bases that match TRBD2. The CDR3 has 16 amino acids. Germline trimming cut 0 bases from V and 6 bases from J; bases unmatched to any gene: 10. The germline V gene has CDR1 SGHRS and CDR2 YFSETQ. CDR3 sequence reads: CASSLEAGAGMDTQYF. The CDR3 nucleotides read TGCGCCAGCAGCTTGGAAGCCGGAGCGGGAATGGATACGCAGTATTTT.

The chain carries TRBV27 and TRBJ2-7, with TRBD1 matching 10 bases. In germline, CDR1 is MNHEY, CDR2 SMNVEV (reference sequence). The ends lost 5 bases at V and 2 bases at J; junction bases unmatched: 6. The CDR3 is made up of 15 amino acids. CDR3 sequence (DNA): TGTGCCAGCAGTCCGGGACAGGGGCGGGCCTACGAGCAGTACTTC. It specifies CASSPGQGRAYEQYF.

CDR3 bases: TGTGCCTGGAGTGGCTGGGGCGGAGGGTCCTCAGCCAAAAACATTCAGTACTTC. It yields the protein CAWSGWGGGSSAKNIQYF. This chain links TRBV30 with TRBJ2-4; possibly TRBD2 for D (6 bases). The CDR3 totals 18 residues. Trimming pared 1 base from V and 0 bases from J, leaving 19 bases between. The V gene's germline CDR1 is GTSNPN and CDR2 SVGIG (reference sequence).

The V gene is TRBV6-5, the J gene TRBJ2-5; 10 nucleotides match TRBD2. Germline-derived CDR1 and CDR2 are MNHEY and SVGAGI. The CDR3 extends over 15 amino acids. V lost 6 bases to trimming and J lost 1 base; unmatched junction nucleotides: 5. CDR3 residues: CASSGGLATQETQYF. DNA of the CDR3: TGTGCCAGCAGCGGGGGACTAGCGACCCAAGAGACCCAGTACTTC.

Many counts were recorded for this clone. The genes are TRBV18 and TRBJ2-6, with D hard to call. This CDR3 has 21 residues. V gave up 2 bases and J gave up 0 bases, with 23 bases separating them. Per the germline V gene, CDR1 is KGHSH and CDR2 is LQKENI. The CDR3 coding sequence is TGTGCCAGCTCACCAGTGACCTGGAGTCCGAGGCTCAGCTCTGGGGCCAACGTCCTGACTTTC. As protein: CASSPVTWSPRLSSGANVLTF.

This chain uses TRBV2 with TRBJ1-2; D is unclear. Trimming took 7 bases from V and 1 from J, leaving 10 bases between them. This CDR3 region has 13 residues. Looked up from germline, CDR1 is SNHLY and CDR2 is FYNNEI. CDR3 in amino acids: CASTEQLNYGYTF. CDR3 DNA: TGTGCCAGCACCGAACAGCTTAACTATGGCTACACCTTC.

This clone came up a few times. The chain recombines TRBV15 with TRBJ2-1; 7 positions match TRBD1. In germline, CDR1 is LNHNV, CDR2 YYDKDF (reference sequence). CDR3 length equals 20 residues. J gave up 3 bases and V 3 bases, and 20 bases lay outside the gene matches. CDR3 sequence: CATSRDFSTGSGLRYNEQFF. The CDR3 DNA follows: TGTGCCACCAGCAGGGATTTTTCGACAGGGTCGGGTTTACGCTACAATGAGCAGTTCTTC.

The chain has TRBV30 and TRBJ2-1, with D possibly TRBD2 on 5 matching bases. The germline CDR1 and CDR2 sequences are GTSNPN and SVGIG (reference sequence). V was clipped by 4 bases and J by 5 bases, with 15 bases between them. The CDR3 totals 14 residues. CDR3 coding DNA: TGTGCCTGGACCATGGGAGAGGCGGACAATGAGCAGTTCTTC. Protein: CAWTMGEADNEQFF.

The V and J genes are TRBV11-2 and TRBJ2-2, with no clear D. CDR1 and CDR2 from the germline V gene are SGHAT and FQNNGV. V shed 7 bases and J shed 7 bases, with 19 bases lying between them. The CDR3 loop spans 15 amino acids. Here the CDR3 DNA reads TGTGCCAGCAACCTGCGGATGGGCAGGTTCGGGGAGCTGTTTTTT. Its protein is CASNLRMGRFGELFF.

This clone has a handful of counts. The J gene is TRBJ2-3, the V gene TRBV7-8; 8 nucleotides match TRBD2. V was clipped by 1 base and J by 7 bases; unmatched bases: 7. This CDR3 spans 15 amino acids. The germline CDR1 and CDR2 sequences are SGHVS and FQNEAQ. The CDR3 loop reads CASSLDSGSGYTQYF. The CDR3 bases are TGTGCCAGCAGCTTAGACAGCGGGAGTGGATATACGCAGTATTTT.

J is TRBJ2-7 and V is TRBV10-2, with TRBD1 as a possible D gene (6 bases). CDR1 is WSHSY, CDR2 SAAADI, per germline. Trimming stripped 0 bases from V and 6 bases from J, with 9 bases between. CDR3 length: 13 residues. This chain's CDR3 is CASSESGGAEQYF. The CDR3 DNA is TGCGCCAGCAGTGAGTCAGGGGGTGCCGAGCAGTACTTC.

The chain combines TRBV4-1 with TRBJ1-4; D remains ambiguous. V was pared by 0 bases and J by 8 bases, with 10 bases between. The germline V gene encodes CDR1 MGHRA and CDR2 YSYEKL. This CDR3 spans 14 amino acids. DNA of the CDR3: TGCGCCAGCAGCCAAGAGGCAGTACGCGAAAAACTGTTTTTT. Its translation: CASSQEAVREKLFF.

The chain employs TRBV4-2 and TRBJ1-5; TRBD1 matches at 10 bases. Germline V lookup: CDR1 LGHNA, CDR2 YNFKEQ. With 3 bases clipped from V and 2 bases from J, the junction kept 1 base outside the gene matches. The CDR3 totals 15 residues. Here the CDR3 reads CASSQTGGGNQPQHF. Here the CDR3 DNA reads TGTGCCAGCAGCCAGACAGGGGGCGGCAATCAGCCCCAGCATTTT.

V gene TRBV9 combines with J gene TRBJ1-2; D perhaps matches TRBD1 (5 bases). Germline V gives CDR1 SGDLS, CDR2 YYNGEE. V dropped 4 bases and J dropped 4 bases, with 20 bases sitting between them. This CDR3 has 16 amino acids. The CDR3 DNA follows: TGTGCCAGCAGCCCGCGGGACCATCCCAGAGGCTATGGCTACACCTTC. Amino acid sequence: CASSPRDHPRGYGYTF.

The chain carries TRBV28 and TRBJ1-5; possibly TRBD1 for D (6 bases). CDR3 length: 13 residues. V was clipped by 6 bases and J by 6 bases, with 12 bases between them. The germline V gene encodes CDR1 MDHEN and CDR2 SYDVKM. In DNA form, the CDR3 reads TGTGCCAGCAGGCAGGGGTGGGTTCAGCCCCAGCATTTT. This translates into CASRQGWVQPQHF.

V and J are TRBV7-3 and TRBJ1-1; D perhaps matches TRBD1 (6 bases). V was shortened by 5 bases and J by 1 base, with 14 bases between the two germline ends. Germline V gives CDR1 SGHTA, CDR2 FQGTGA. CDR3 size: 15 residues. The CDR3 DNA reads TGTGCCAGCAGCGTTAGGCCGGGACAGAACACTGAAGCTTTCTTT. The encoded protein is CASSVRPGQNTEAFF.

The gene calls are TRBV30 and TRBJ2-3, with D perhaps TRBD2 (6 bases). CDR3 size: 14 residues. In germline, CDR1 is GTSNPN, CDR2 SVGIG (reference sequence). V lost 7 bases to trimming and J lost 2 bases, with 16 bases between them. CDR3 region: CAFTGTLSTDTQYF. The DNA of the CDR3 is TGTGCCTTTACCGGGACTTTATCCACAGATACGCAGTATTTT.

V and J are TRBV4-1 and TRBJ2-3; a possible D gene is TRBD2 (6 bases). Trimming stripped 1 base from V and 3 bases from J, with 11 bases between. Germline loops: CDR1 MGHRA, CDR2 YSYEKL. The CDR3 length is 15 residues. CDR3 nucleotide sequence: TGCGCCAGCAGCCAAGCGAATAGCGGAACAGATACGCAGTATTTT. It translates to CASSQANSGTDTQYF.

This chain links TRBV5-4 with TRBJ2-7; D ambiguous. CDR1 and CDR2 (germline): SGHNT, YYREEE (reference sequence). The CDR3 totals 12 residues. With 3 bases removed from V and 3 bases from J, the gap between germline ends came to 7 bases. Here the CDR3 reads CASSSDNYEQYF. The CDR3 nucleotides are TGTGCCAGCAGCTCCGATAACTACGAGCAGTACTTC. The full variable domain, its missing parts supplied by reference TRBV5-4 and TRBJ2-7, is ETGVTQSPTHLIKTRGQQVTLRCSSQSGHNTVSWYQQALGQGPQFIFQYYREEENGRGNFPPRFSGLQFPNYSSELNVNALELDDSALYLCASSSDNYEQYFGPGTRLTVT.

The chain combines TRBV2 with TRBJ1-4; D is undetermined. The CDR3 consists of 14 residues. CDR1 SNHLY and CDR2 FYNNEI come from the germline V gene. V lost 4 bases and J lost 6, with 12 bases in between. CDR3 residues: CASSVGSSYEKLFF. The CDR3 DNA sequence: TGTGCCAGCAGTGTCGGAAGCTCGTATGAAAAACTGTTTTTT.

The gene calls are TRBV6-6 and TRBJ2-5; D unclear. With the DNA end fitting TRBJ2-7 better, the J assignment may be wrong. The CDR3 contains 14 residues. Germline assignment: CDR1 MNHNY and CDR2 SVGAGI (reference sequence). The CDR3 bases are TGTGCCAGCAGTTACTCGGACGGTTCCTACGAGCAGTACTTC. It yields the protein CASSYSDGSYEQYF.

J is TRBJ2-7 and V is TRBV7-6; 10 bases are shared with TRBD2. This CDR3 has 14 amino acids. The J segment lost 6 bases and the V segment lost 7 bases, leaving 9 bases of the junction unmatched. Germline V CDR1 and CDR2: SGHVS, FNYEAQ. The CDR3 here is CASTPELAGTEQYF. The CDR3, as DNA: TGTGCCAGCACCCCGGAACTAGCGGGAACCGAGCAGTACTTC.

The rearrangement uses TRBV11-2 and TRBJ2-7; a weak D match, TRBD2 (6 bases). The ends were cut back, 5 bases at V and 0 bases at J, with 14 bases in the middle. In germline, CDR1 is SGHAT, CDR2 FQNNGV. This CDR3 comprises 15 residues. The CDR3 coding sequence is TGTGCCAGCAGCCACGCGGGGAGGAGCTCCTACGAGCAGTACTTC. Its protein product is CASSHAGRSSYEQYF.

The chain is built from TRBV6-1 and TRBJ2-1; TRBD1 matches 7 bases. This CDR3 has 15 amino acids. Per germline, CDR1 MNHNS and CDR2 SASEGT. V lost 3 bases and J lost 4; bases outside the gene matches: 6. The CDR3 bases are TGTGCCAGCAGTGACCCCGGGACAGTATACAATGAGCAGTTCTTC. It specifies CASSDPGTVYNEQFF.

Of note for this clone: The junction shows a germline mismatch at one end, possibly a read error. The rearrangement joins TRBV7-7 to TRBJ1-1; 9 bases agree with TRBD1. Germline CDR1 reads SSHAT; CDR2 reads FNYEAQ (reference sequence). The CDR3 length is 17 residues. CDR3 bases: TGTGCTAGCAGACCAGACCTCCCCGGGACAGGGCCCCCTGAAGCTTTCTTT. This translates into CASRPDLPGTGPPEAFF.

In regard to this clone: The CDR3 end shows no conserved phenylalanine or tryptophan, and so a read error is likely. The CDR3 reads CATGTQGKGEKLFL. The CDR3 DNA sequence: TGTGCCACCGGGACCCAAGGGAAAGGGGAAAAACTGTTTCTT. The chain couples TRBV27 to TRBJ1-4, with D perhaps TRBD1 (5 bases). V lost 10 bases and J lost 8, with 20 bases in between. The CDR3 consists of 14 residues. CDR1 MNHEY and CDR2 SMNVEV come from the germline V gene (reference sequence).

The chain joins TRBV2 to TRBJ2-3; TRBD2 aligns across 8 bases. V was clipped by 5 bases and J by 4 bases; unmatched bases: 8. Germline V gene sequence: CDR1 SNHLY, CDR2 FYNNEI. The CDR3 covers 15 residues. The DNA for the CDR3 is TGTGCCAGCAGTACCAGCGGGAGCCCCTCAGATACGCAGTATTTT. Protein product: CASSTSGSPSDTQYF.